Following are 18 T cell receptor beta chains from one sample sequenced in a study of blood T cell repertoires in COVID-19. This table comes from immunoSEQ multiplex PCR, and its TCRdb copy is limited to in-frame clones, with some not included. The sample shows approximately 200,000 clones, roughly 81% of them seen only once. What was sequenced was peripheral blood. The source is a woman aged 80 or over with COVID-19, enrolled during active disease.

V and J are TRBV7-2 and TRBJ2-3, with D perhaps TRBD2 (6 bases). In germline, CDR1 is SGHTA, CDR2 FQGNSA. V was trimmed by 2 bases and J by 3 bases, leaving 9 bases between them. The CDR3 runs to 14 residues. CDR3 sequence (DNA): TGTGCCAGCAGCTTATCTGCGGGGACAGATACGCAGTATTTT. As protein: CASSLSAGTDTQYF.

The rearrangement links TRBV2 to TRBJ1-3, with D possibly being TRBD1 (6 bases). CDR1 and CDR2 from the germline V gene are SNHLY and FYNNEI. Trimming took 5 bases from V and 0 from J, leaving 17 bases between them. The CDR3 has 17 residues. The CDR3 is CASSKNHRVGSGNTIYF. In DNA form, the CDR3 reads TGTGCCAGCAGTAAAAACCACAGGGTCGGCTCTGGAAACACCATATATTTT.

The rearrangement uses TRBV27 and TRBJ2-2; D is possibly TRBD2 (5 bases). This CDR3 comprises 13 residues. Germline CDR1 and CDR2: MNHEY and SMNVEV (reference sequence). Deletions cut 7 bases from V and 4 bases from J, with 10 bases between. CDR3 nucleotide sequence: TGTGCCAGCAAATTAGGAGGCACCGGGGAGCTGTTTTTT. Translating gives CASKLGGTGELFF.

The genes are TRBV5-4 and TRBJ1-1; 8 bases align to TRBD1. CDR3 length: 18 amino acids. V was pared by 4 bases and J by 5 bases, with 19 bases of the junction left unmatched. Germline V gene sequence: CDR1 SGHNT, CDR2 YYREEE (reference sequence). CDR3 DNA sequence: TGTGCCAGCAGCCGCTTTCAGTCAGGGGGCGCGGCCAAAACTGAAGCTTTCTTT. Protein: CASSRFQSGGAAKTEAFF.

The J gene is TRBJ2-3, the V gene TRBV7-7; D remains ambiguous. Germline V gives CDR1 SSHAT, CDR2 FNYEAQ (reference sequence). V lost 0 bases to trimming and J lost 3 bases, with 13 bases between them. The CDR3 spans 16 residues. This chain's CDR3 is CASSLASSVYTDTQYF. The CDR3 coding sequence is TGTGCCAGCAGCTTAGCGTCCAGCGTATATACAGATACGCAGTATTTT.

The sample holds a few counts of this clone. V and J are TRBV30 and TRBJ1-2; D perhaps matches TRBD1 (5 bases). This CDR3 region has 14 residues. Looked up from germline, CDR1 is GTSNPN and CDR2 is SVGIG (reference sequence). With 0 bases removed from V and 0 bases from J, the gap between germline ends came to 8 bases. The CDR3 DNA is TGTGCCTGGAGTGTAACAGGAACTAACTATGGCTACACCTTC. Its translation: CAWSVTGTNYGYTF.

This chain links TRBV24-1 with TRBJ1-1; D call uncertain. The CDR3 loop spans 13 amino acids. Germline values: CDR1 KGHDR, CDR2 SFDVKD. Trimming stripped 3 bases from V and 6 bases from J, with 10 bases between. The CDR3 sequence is CATSDPLYPEAFF. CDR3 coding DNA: TGTGCCACCAGTGATCCTCTATATCCTGAAGCTTTCTTT.

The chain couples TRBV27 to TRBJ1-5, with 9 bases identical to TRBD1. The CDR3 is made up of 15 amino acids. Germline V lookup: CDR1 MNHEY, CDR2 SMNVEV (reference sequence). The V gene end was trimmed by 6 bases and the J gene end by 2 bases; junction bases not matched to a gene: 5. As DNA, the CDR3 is TGTGCCAGCAGACCAACAGGGGGCCGCAATCAGCCCCAGCATTTT. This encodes CASRPTGGRNQPQHF.

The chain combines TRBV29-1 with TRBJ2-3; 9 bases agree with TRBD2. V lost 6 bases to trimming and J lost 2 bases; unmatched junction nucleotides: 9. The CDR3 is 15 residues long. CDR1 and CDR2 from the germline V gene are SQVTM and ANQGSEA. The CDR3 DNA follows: TGCAGCGTCCATAGCGGGGGCCCGGTCACAGATACGCAGTATTTT. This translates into CSVHSGGPVTDTQYF.

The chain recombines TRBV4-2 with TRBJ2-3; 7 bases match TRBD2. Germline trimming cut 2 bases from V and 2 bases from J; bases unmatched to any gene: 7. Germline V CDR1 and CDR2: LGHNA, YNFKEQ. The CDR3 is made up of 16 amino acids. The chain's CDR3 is CASSQKSSGSTDTQYF. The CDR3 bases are TGTGCCAGCAGCCAAAAGTCTAGCGGATCCACAGATACGCAGTATTTT.

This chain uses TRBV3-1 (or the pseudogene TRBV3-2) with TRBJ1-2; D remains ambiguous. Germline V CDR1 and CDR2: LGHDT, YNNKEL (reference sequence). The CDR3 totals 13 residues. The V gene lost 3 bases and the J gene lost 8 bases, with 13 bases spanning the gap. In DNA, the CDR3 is TGTGCCAGCAGCCAGTCGGCGAGAGGCGGCTACACCTTC. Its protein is CASSQSARGGYTF.

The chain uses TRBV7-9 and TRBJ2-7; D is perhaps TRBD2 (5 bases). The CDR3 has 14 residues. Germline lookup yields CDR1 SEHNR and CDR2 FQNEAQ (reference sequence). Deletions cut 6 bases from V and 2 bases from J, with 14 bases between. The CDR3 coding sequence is TGTGCCAGCAGTCGCTCCGGGGAGACCTACGAGCAGTACTTC. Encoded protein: CASSRSGETYEQYF.

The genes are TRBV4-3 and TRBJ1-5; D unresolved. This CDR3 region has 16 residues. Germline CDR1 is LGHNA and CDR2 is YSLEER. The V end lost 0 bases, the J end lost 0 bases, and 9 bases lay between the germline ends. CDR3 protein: CASSQDKAYSNQPQHF. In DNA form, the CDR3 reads TGCGCCAGCAGCCAAGATAAAGCCTATAGCAATCAGCCCCAGCATTTT.

Here the CDR3 DNA reads TGTGCCAGCAGCTTATCGGCAGGGTGGGAAGCTTTCTTT. Its protein is CASSLSAGWEAFF. The chain carries TRBV7-3 and TRBJ1-1, with a possible D match to TRBD1 (5 bases). Germline V gives CDR1 SGHTA, CDR2 FQGTGA. The V and J ends lost 2 bases and 8 bases respectively, with 12 bases between them. CDR3 length: 13 residues.

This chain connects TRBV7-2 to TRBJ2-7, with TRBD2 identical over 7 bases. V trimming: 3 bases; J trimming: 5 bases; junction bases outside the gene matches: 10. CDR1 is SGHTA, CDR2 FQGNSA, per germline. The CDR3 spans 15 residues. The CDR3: CASSFHGLERDEQYF. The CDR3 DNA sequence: TGTGCCAGCAGCTTTCATGGACTAGAGAGGGACGAGCAGTACTTC.

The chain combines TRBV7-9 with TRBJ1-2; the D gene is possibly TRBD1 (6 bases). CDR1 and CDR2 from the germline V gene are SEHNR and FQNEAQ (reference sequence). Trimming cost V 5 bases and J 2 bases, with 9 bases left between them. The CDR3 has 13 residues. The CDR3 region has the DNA TGTGCCAGCAGCCCCACAGGGAACTATGGCTACACCTTC. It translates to CASSPTGNYGYTF.

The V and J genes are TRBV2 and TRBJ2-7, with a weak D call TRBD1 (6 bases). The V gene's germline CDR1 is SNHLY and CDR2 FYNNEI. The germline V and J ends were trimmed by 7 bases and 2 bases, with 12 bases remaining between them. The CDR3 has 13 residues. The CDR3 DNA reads TGTGCCAGCACACAAGGACAGACCTACGAGCAGTACTTC. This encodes CASTQGQTYEQYF. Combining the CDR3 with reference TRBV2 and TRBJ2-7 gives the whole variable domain EPEVTQTPSHQVTQMGQEVILRCVPISNHLYFYWYRQILGQKVEFLVSFYNNEISEKSEIFDDQFSVERPDGSNFTLKIRSTKLEDSAMYFCASTQGQTYEQYFGPGTRLTVT.

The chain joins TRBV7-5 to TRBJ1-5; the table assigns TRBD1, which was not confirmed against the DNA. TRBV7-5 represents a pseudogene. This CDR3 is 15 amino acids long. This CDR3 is CARSVGQVINQPQHF. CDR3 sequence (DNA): TGTGCCAGAAGCGTGGGACAGGTTATCAATCAGCCCCAGCATTTT.